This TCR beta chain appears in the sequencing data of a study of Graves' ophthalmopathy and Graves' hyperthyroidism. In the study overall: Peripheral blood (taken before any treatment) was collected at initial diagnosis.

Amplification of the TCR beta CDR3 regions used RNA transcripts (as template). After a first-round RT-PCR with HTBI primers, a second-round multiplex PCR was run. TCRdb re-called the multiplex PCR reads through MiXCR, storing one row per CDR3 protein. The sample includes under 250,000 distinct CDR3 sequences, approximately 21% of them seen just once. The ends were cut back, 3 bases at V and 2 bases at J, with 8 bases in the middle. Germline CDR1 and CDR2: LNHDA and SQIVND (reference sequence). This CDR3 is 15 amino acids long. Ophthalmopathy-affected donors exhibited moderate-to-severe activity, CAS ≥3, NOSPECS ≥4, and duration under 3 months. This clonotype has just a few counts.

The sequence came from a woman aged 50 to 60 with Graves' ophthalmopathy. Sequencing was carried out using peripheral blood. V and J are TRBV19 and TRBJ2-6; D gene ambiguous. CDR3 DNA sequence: TGTGCCAGTAGTATGTGGGAAGCTGGGGCCAACGTCCTGACTTTC. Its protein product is CASSMWEAGANVLTF.